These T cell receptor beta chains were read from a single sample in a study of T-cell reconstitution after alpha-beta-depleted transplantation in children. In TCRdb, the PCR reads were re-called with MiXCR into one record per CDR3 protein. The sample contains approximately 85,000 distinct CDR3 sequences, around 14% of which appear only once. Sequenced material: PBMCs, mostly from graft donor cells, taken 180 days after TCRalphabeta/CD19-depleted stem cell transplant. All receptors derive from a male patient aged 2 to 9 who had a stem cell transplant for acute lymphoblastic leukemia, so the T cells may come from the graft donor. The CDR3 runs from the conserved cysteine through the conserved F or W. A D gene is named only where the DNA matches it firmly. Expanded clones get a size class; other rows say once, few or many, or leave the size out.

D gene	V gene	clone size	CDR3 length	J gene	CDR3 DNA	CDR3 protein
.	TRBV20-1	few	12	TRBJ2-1	TGCAGTGCTAGAGATCTGGTCAATGAGCAGTTCTTC	CSARDLVNEQFF
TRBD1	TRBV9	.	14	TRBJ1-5	TGTGCCAGCAGCGCGGGACAGTTCAATCAGCCCCAGCATTTT	CASSAGQFNQPQHF
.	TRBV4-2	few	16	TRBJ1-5	TGTGCCAGCAGCCAAGTAGGCTCAGGGAGTAACCAGCCCCAGCATTTT	CASSQVGSGSNQPQHF
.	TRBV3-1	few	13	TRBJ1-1	TGTGCCAGCAGCCAATGGGAAAGGACTGAAGCTTTCTTT	CASSQWERTEAFF
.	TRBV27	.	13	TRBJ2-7	TGTGCCAGCAGCCTTACAGTAGCCTACGAGCAGTACTTC	CASSLTVAYEQYF
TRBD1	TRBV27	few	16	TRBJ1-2	TGTGCCAGCAGTTTAATTAGGGGACAGGGGGTGGATGGCTACACCTTC	CASSLIRGQGVDGYTF
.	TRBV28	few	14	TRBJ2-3	TGTGCCAGCAGCTTAAGGGCCACCGAAGATACGCAGTATTTT	CASSLRATEDTQYF
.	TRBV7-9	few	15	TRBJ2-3	TGTGCCAGCAGCTTAGCAAAGACCGGGACAGATACGCAGTATTTT	CASSLAKTGTDTQYF
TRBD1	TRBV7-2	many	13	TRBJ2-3	TGTGCCAGCAGCTCCTTGACAGGGCTGGAGGAGTATTTT	CASSSLTGLEEYF
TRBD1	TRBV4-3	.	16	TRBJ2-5	TGCGCCAGCAGCCAGTCCGGGACAGGGACACCGGAGACCCAGTACTTC	CASSQSGTGTPETQYF
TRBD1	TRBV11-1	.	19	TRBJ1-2	TGTGCCAGCAGCTCCAAGACGGGTTACACCCGGGACAGAGTGTCTGGCTACACCTTC	CASSSKTGYTRDRVSGYTF
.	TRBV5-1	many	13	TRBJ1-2	TGCGCCAGCAGCTTGTGGGGGGACTATGGCTACACCTTC	CASSLWGDYGYTF
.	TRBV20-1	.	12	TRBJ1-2	TGCAGTGCCCGGGGGGGATACTATGGCGACACCTTC	CSARGGYYGDTF
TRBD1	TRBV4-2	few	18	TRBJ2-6	TGTGCCAGCAGCCGCGAACGGACAGGCTCCTCTGGGGCCAACGTCCTGACTTTC	CASSRERTGSSGANVLTF
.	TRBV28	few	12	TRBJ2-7	TGTGCCAGCAGTTTCTGGATAAACGAGCAGTACTTC	CASSFWINEQYF
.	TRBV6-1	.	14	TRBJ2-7	TGTGCCAGCAGTGAACTAGGGGACCGAAATGAGCAGTACTTC	CASSELGDRNEQYF
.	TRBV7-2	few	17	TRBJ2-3	TGTGCCAGCAGCTTGGTCCCCTTAGCCCCGGCGGGAGATACGCAGTATTTT	CASSLVPLAPAGDTQYF
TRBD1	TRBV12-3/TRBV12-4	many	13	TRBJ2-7	TGTGCCAGCTCCCGGGACAGCTCCTACGAGCAGTACTTC	CASSRDSSYEQYF
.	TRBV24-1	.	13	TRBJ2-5	TGTGCCACTCTGGGTGGTATGCGAGAGACCCAGTACTTC	CATLGGMRETQYF
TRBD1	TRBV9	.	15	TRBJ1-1	TGTGCCAGCAGCGTTGCCGGGACAGGGGGCACTGAAGCTTTCTTT	CASSVAGTGGTEAFF
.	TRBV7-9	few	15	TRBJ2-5	TGTGCCAGCAGCTCATGGACAGGCGGGGAAGAGACCCAGTACTTC	CASSSWTGGEETQYF
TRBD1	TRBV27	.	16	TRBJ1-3	TGTGCCAGCTCCCCTGCAGGGACAGGGCCTGGAAACACCATATATTTT	CASSPAGTGPGNTIYF
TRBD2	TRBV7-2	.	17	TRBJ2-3	TGTGCCAGCAGCTTAACCGCGGGGGGCATCAGCACAGATACGCAGTATTTT	CASSLTAGGISTDTQYF
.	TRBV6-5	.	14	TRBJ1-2	TGTGCCAGCAGTTACCGCTCTGGACCTTATGGCTACACCTTC	CASSYRSGPYGYTF